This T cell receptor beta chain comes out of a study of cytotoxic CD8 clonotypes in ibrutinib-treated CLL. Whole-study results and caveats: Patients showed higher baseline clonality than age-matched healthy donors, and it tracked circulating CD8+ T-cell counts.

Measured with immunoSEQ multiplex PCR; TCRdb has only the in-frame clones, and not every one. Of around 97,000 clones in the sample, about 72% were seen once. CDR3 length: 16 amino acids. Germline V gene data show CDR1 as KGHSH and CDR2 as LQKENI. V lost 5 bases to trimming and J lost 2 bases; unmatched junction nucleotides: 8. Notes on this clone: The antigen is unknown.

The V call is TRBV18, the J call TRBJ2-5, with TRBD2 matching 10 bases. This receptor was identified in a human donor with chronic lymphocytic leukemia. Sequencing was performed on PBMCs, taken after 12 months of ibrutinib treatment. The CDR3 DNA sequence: TGTGCCAGCTCAGCGCGGACTAGCGGTACTCAAGAGACCCAGTACTTC. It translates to CASSARTSGTQETQYF.